The 32 T cell receptor beta chains reported below all come from one sample, sequenced in a study of T-cell reconstitution after alpha-beta-depleted transplantation in children. The library targeted TCRbeta and was prepared with unique molecular identifiers. TCRdb recomputed calls from the PCR reads with MiXCR, one row per CDR3 protein. Of over 45,000 distinct CDR3 sequences listed, around 9% were seen once; the top ten hold 27%. Sequenced material: PBMCs, mostly from graft donor cells, taken 60 days after TCRalphabeta/CD19-depleted stem cell transplant. The origin of the receptors is a male patient between 2 and 10 years old who had a stem cell transplant for chronic granulomatous disease, so the T cells may come from the graft donor.

This clonotype was picked up many times. V and J are TRBV20-1 and TRBJ1-1; D remains unclear. Trimming pared 0 bases from V and 14 bases from J, leaving 13 bases between. Germline V gives CDR1 DFQATT, CDR2 SNEGSKA (reference sequence). The CDR3 totals 11 residues. This CDR3 reads CSARDVSITFF. CDR3 DNA: TGCAGTGCTAGAGATGTGAGTATCACCTTCTTT.

The CDR3 protein is CATWTVGPSGANVLTF. The CDR3 DNA reads as TGTGCCACCTGGACCGTAGGACCATCTGGGGCCAACGTCCTGACTTTC. V usage is TRBV11-2 and J usage is TRBJ2-6; D gene uncertain. Germline V gene lookup returns CDR1 SGHAT and CDR2 FQNNGV. The CDR3 contains 16 residues. V was clipped by 10 bases and J by 1 base, with 17 bases between them. The whole variable domain, filled in from reference TRBV11-2 and TRBJ2-6, reads EAGVAQSPRYKIIEKRQSVAFWCNPISGHATLYWYQQILGQGPKLLIQFQNNGVVDDSQLPKDRFSAERLKGVDSTLKIQPAKLEDSAVYLCATWTVGPSGANVLTFGAGSRLTVL.

In this sample, this clonotype turned up a few times. This chain joins TRBV20-1 and TRBJ1-2, with D maybe TRBD1 (5 bases). The CDR3 length is 14 residues. Trimming shortened V by 5 bases and J by 4 bases, and 17 bases separated the two germline ends. Germline V gene data show CDR1 as DFQATT and CDR2 as SNEGSKA (reference sequence). The CDR3 DNA sequence: TGCAGTGCTGGGACCCCGGGAGTCCTCTATGGCTACACCTTC. It translates to CSAGTPGVLYGYTF.

This clonotype was detected many times. The chain is built from TRBV11-2 and TRBJ2-1; TRBD2 aligns across 9 bases. CDR1 is SGHAT and CDR2 is FQNNGV in the germline V gene. With V trimmed by 1 base and J by 9 bases, 13 bases remained unmatched. This CDR3 is 17 amino acids long. The CDR3 sequence is CASSLGSVGLAYGEQFF. The CDR3 DNA sequence: TGTGCCAGCAGCTTAGGGAGTGTGGGACTAGCCTATGGTGAGCAGTTCTTC.

About this clonotype itself: Given a much more abundant clone one base away, this may be a read error. The genes are TRBV7-2 and TRBJ2-4; 11 bases align to TRBD2. The CDR3 sequence is 15 residues long. Germline values: CDR1 SGHTA, CDR2 FQGNSA. DNA for the CDR3: TGTGCCAGCAGCTCCCCCGGGACTAGCGGAAACGTTCAGTACTTC. Translating gives CASSSPGTSGNVQYF.

This clonotype was seen at least ten times. This chain links TRBV12-3 or TRBV12-4 with TRBJ1-4, with 7 bases that match TRBD1. V shed 6 bases, J shed 6 bases, and the junction held 4 bases outside the gene matches. The CDR3 runs 13 residues. The CDR3 DNA is TGTGCCAGCAGAGTTAGGGGGCATGAAAAACTGTTTTTT. Translation gives CASRVRGHEKLFF.

The sample holds one count of this clonotype. This may arise from a read error, as a much more abundant clone is one base away. The V and J genes are TRBV27 and TRBJ2-1, with D possibly being TRBD2 (5 bases). V shed 3 bases and J shed 15 bases, with 24 bases lying between them. Germline CDR1 MNHEY, CDR2 SMNVEV (reference sequence). The CDR3 has 15 amino acids. CDR3 bases: TGTGCCAGCAGTTTCGGTCAGGAGCGGAAATTACATCCGTTCTTC. It specifies CASSFGQERKLHPFF.

This CDR3 reads CASSRRRSYEQYF. The CDR3 region has the DNA TGTGCCAGCAGCCGGCGGCGCTCCTACGAGCAGTACTTC. V is TRBV7-2 and J is TRBJ2-7; D unresolved. CDR3 length equals 13 residues. Germline values: CDR1 SGHTA, CDR2 FQGNSA. V was pared by 5 bases and J by 0 bases, with 8 bases between.

This clonotype was found many times. The chain employs TRBV3-1 and TRBJ1-6; the match to TRBD1 covers 10 bases. The germline V gene has CDR1 LGHDT and CDR2 YNNKEL (reference sequence). After removal of 8 bases from V and 3 bases from J, the junction contained 10 bases not matched to a gene. The CDR3 is 17 amino acids. CDR3 region: CASGQGDLGGYNSPLHF. CDR3 bases: TGTGCCAGCGGACAGGGGGACTTGGGTGGCTATAATTCACCCCTCCACTTT.

This clonotype appeared many times. The chain links TRBV21-1 to TRBJ1-2. TRBV21-1 is labeled a pseudogene. This CDR3 comprises 13 residues. Written as DNA, the CDR3 is TGTGCCAGCCCCTCCGTGGGTATCTATGGCTACACCTTC. It is translated as CASPSVGIYGYTF.

This clonotype was detected ten times or more. The chain links TRBV19 to TRBJ2-1, with D hard to call. Germline CDR1 and CDR2: LNHDA and SQIVND (reference sequence). V was shortened by 2 bases and J by 9 bases, with 11 bases between the two germline ends. The CDR3 covers 13 residues. The CDR3 spells CASSITKSTEQFF. DNA of the CDR3: TGTGCCAGTAGTATAACTAAATCTACTGAGCAGTTCTTC.

In its sample, this clonotype was seen many times. The genes are TRBV15 and TRBJ2-6; D remains unclear. The CDR3 is 15 amino acids. V lost 0 bases to trimming and J lost 2 bases, with 5 bases between them. Germline assignment: CDR1 LNHNV and CDR2 YYDKDF (reference sequence). The CDR3 DNA is TGTGCCACCAGCAGAGAGGGTGCTGGGGCCAACGTCCTGACTTTC. It is translated as CATSREGAGANVLTF.

This clonotype has more than one count but fewer than ten. The CDR3 DNA follows: TGTGCCAGCAGCACCCAACAGGGGGCGGGAGAGACCCAGTACTTC. Translating it yields CASSTQQGAGETQYF. The chain is built from TRBV7-2 and TRBJ2-5; the match to TRBD1 covers 9 bases. With 5 bases clipped from V and 4 bases from J, the junction kept 8 bases outside the gene matches. Germline CDR1 reads SGHTA; CDR2 reads FQGNSA. The CDR3 is 15 residues long.

This clonotype showed up many times. The chain carries TRBV5-6 and TRBJ2-1; 8 nucleotides align to TRBD1. CDR1 is SGHDT, CDR2 YYEEEE, per germline. The junction had 13 bases not matched to a gene; V was cut back by 5 bases and J by 3 bases. The CDR3 totals 17 residues. The CDR3 DNA follows: TGTGCCAGCAGACGGGCTGGAAGGACAGGGTACTACAATGAGCAGTTCTTC. Its protein is CASRRAGRTGYYNEQFF. Based on the CDR3 plus reference TRBV5-6 and TRBJ2-1, the full variable domain is DAGVTQSPTHLIKTRGQQVTLRCSPKSGHDTVSWYQQALGQGPQFIFQYYEEEERQRGNFPDRFSGHQFPNYSSELNVNALLLGDSALYLCASRRAGRTGYYNEQFFGPGTRLTVL.

This clonotype was detected ten times or more. The chain recombines TRBV20-1 with TRBJ1-2; TRBD1 agrees at 12 bases. V shed 8 bases, J shed 0 bases, and the junction held 10 bases outside the gene matches. Germline V gene sequence: CDR1 DFQATT, CDR2 SNEGSKA (reference sequence). The CDR3 runs 16 residues. The CDR3 sequence: CSPRSGTGGTNYGYTF. The CDR3 DNA is TGCAGTCCCCGGTCGGGGACAGGGGGCACTAACTATGGCTACACCTTC.

This clonotype was recorded many times. This chain connects TRBV27 to TRBJ2-7; tentatively, D is TRBD2 (6 bases). Germline CDR1 reads MNHEY; CDR2 reads SMNVEV (reference sequence). This CDR3 is 13 amino acids long. V was trimmed by 5 bases and J by 2 bases, leaving 10 bases between them. In DNA, the CDR3 is TGTGCCAGCAGTCACGGGGGTACCTACGAGCAGTACTTC. Protein: CASSHGGTYEQYF.

This clonotype was observed at least ten times. V usage is TRBV5-1 and J usage is TRBJ2-5; 11 bases map to TRBD2. The CDR3 loop spans 15 amino acids. Germline V gives CDR1 SGHRS, CDR2 YFSETQ. V was clipped by 4 bases and J by 13 bases; unmatched bases: 15. The CDR3 region is CASSLDPGLAAETYF. The CDR3 coding sequence is TGCGCCAGCAGCCTTGATCCGGGACTAGCGGCTGAAACGTACTTC.

At least ten counts were recorded for this clonotype. The chain is built from TRBV28 and TRBJ2-1; D unresolved. Looked up from germline, CDR1 is MDHEN and CDR2 is SYDVKM. V was shortened by 3 bases and J by 0 bases, with 9 bases between the two germline ends. This CDR3 is built from 15 residues. The CDR3 loop reads CASSFRITSYNEQFF. DNA for the CDR3: TGTGCCAGCAGTTTTCGAATAACCTCCTACAATGAGCAGTTCTTC.

Points on this clonotype: This may be a read error: a much more frequent sequence differs by one nucleotide. This rearrangement joins TRBV3-1 to TRBJ1-3, with D unresolved. The CDR3 spans 16 residues. Germline CDR1 and CDR2: LGHDT and YNNKEL (reference sequence). The DNA for the CDR3 is TGTGGCAGCAGCCAAGAACGGGTGGGCTCTGGAAACACCATATATTTT. As protein: CGSSQERVGSGNTIYF.

This clonotype was found a few times. The junction departs from germline at one end; a sequencing error may be responsible. The rearrangement links TRBV24-1 to TRBJ2-3; TRBD2 aligns across 12 bases. The V gene's germline CDR1 is KGHDR and CDR2 SFDVKD. This CDR3 has 13 residues. The CDR3 region is CATSETSRLAGDF. CDR3 sequence (DNA): TGTGCCACCAGTGAAACCTCTCGACTAGCGGGAGATTTT.

This clonotype was observed many times. The J gene is TRBJ2-5, the V gene TRBV7-9; weak D call: TRBD1 (6 bases). This CDR3 region has 15 residues. The germline V gene has CDR1 SEHNR and CDR2 FQNEAQ (reference sequence). V was clipped by 0 bases and J by 5 bases, with 13 bases between them. CDR3 nucleotide sequence: TGTGCCAGCAGCTTAGCCGGACAGCTTGGGGAGACCCAGTACTTC. Protein: CASSLAGQLGETQYF.

The chain uses TRBV5-6 and TRBJ1-1; a possible D gene is TRBD1 (5 bases). Trimming cost V 2 bases and J 2 bases, with 10 bases left between them. The CDR3 is made up of 14 amino acids. Looked up from germline, CDR1 is SGHDT and CDR2 is YYEEEE. CDR3 DNA: TGTGCCAGCAGCTTCAGGGCCCTTAACACTGAAGCTTTCTTT. Translated, it gives CASSFRALNTEAFF.

This clonotype was observed many times. The V and J genes are TRBV20-1 and TRBJ1-5; 7 bases align to TRBD1. This CDR3 has 13 amino acids. V was clipped by 5 bases and J by 5 bases; unmatched bases: 6. In germline, CDR1 is DFQATT, CDR2 SNEGSKA (reference sequence). This CDR3 reads CSAGRQGYQPQHF. Here the CDR3 DNA reads TGCAGTGCTGGAAGACAGGGATATCAGCCCCAGCATTTT.

A note on this clonotype: Since a much larger clone is just one base distant, this may be a read error. The chain carries TRBV2 and TRBJ1-3; D is ambiguous. The V gene's germline CDR1 is SNHLY and CDR2 FYNNEI. The CDR3 extends over 14 amino acids. CDR3 region: CASRLGSTGNAIYF. CDR3 bases: TGTGCCAGCAGGCTGGGATCGACTGGAAACGCCATATATTTT.

This clonotype has at least ten counts. This chain connects TRBV7-8 to TRBJ2-3, with D possibly being TRBD1 or TRBD2 (6 bases each). This CDR3 spans 15 amino acids. Per germline, CDR1 SGHVS and CDR2 FQNEAQ. V was clipped by 5 bases and J by 4 bases, with 16 bases between them. CDR3 in amino acids: CASSEGGGRADTQYF. In DNA form, the CDR3 reads TGTGCCAGCAGCGAAGGAGGGGGAAGGGCAGATACGCAGTATTTT.

This clonotype was counted at least ten times. The V gene is TRBV2, the J gene TRBJ2-3, with 10 bases that match TRBD1. This CDR3 is 9 amino acids long. Germline V gene data show CDR1 as SNHLY and CDR2 as FYNNEI. V shed 8 bases, J shed 14 bases, and the junction held 1 base outside the gene matches. Written as DNA, the CDR3 is TGTGCCAGCCGGGACAGGGGGTATTTT. It is translated as CASRDRGYF. The variable domain in full, completed from reference TRBV2 and TRBJ2-3, reads EPEVTQTPSHQVTQMGQEVILRCVPISNHLYFYWYRQILGQKVEFLVSFYNNEISEKSEIFDDQFSVERPDGSNFTLKIRSTKLEDSAMYFCASRDRGYFGPGTRLTVL.

This clonotype was detected many times. V usage is TRBV6-2 or TRBV6-3 and J usage is TRBJ2-1; 10 nucleotides agree with TRBD1. Germline-derived CDR1 and CDR2 are MNHEY and SVGEGT. V lost 2 bases, J lost 8 bases, and 21 bases stayed unmatched. The CDR3 sequence is 20 residues long. The CDR3 coding sequence is TGTGCCAGCAGTTACACCATTGACAGGGGGCGGCTAAGCGGGAACCATGAGCAGTTCTTC. Residues: CASSYTIDRGRLSGNHEQFF.

V usage is TRBV20-1 and J usage is TRBJ2-7, with a possible D match to TRBD2 (5 bases). The V end lost 6 bases, the J end lost 6 bases, and 21 bases lay between the germline ends. The CDR3 runs 14 residues. Germline V gene sequence: CDR1 DFQATT, CDR2 SNEGSKA (reference sequence). The CDR3 here is CSARESTSTSEQYF. The CDR3 DNA reads as TGCAGTGCGAGGGAGTCGACTTCGACCTCCGAGCAGTACTTC.

This clonotype was detected only a few times. This chain joins TRBV14 and TRBJ2-3, with D possibly TRBD2 on 5 matching bases. Trimming left V 2 bases short and J 2 bases short, with 8 bases between. CDR3 length equals 14 residues. CDR1 and CDR2 from the germline V gene are SGHDN and FVKESK. DNA of the CDR3: TGTGCCAGCAGCCAAATAGACTACACAGATACGCAGTATTTT. Its translation is CASSQIDYTDTQYF.

The table lists this clonotype with many counts. J is TRBJ1-1 and V is TRBV28; D might be TRBD1 (5 bases). V was trimmed by 4 bases and J by 1 base, leaving 16 bases between them. Germline CDR1 MDHEN, CDR2 SYDVKM. The CDR3 extends over 16 amino acids. The CDR3, as DNA: TGTGCCAGCAGTTCCCCAACCCCGGGGACGAACACTGAAGCTTTCTTT. Protein product: CASSSPTPGTNTEAFF.

The table lists this clonotype with a few counts. The chain uses TRBV7-9 and TRBJ1-3; TRBD1 agrees at 7 bases. CDR1 SEHNR and CDR2 FQNEAQ come from the germline V gene (reference sequence). V lost 4 bases, J lost 2 bases, and 8 bases stayed unmatched. The CDR3 is 16 residues long. The CDR3 reads CASSYIRQGAGNTIYF. CDR3 bases: TGTGCCAGCAGCTATATTCGCCAGGGGGCTGGAAACACCATATATTTT. Supplemented by reference TRBV7-9 and TRBJ1-3, the full variable domain reads DTGVSQNPRHKITKRGQNVTFRCDPISEHNRLYWYRQTLGQGPEFLTYFQNEAQLEKSRLLSDRFSAERPKGSFSTLEIQRTEQGDSAMYLCASSYIRQGAGNTIYFGEGSWLTVV.

This clonotype occurred many times. The gene calls are TRBV11-1 and TRBJ2-3; 8 bases match TRBD1. The CDR3 contains 18 residues. V lost 5 bases and J lost 6; bases outside the gene matches: 19. Germline V CDR1 and CDR2: SGHAT, FQDESV (reference sequence). This CDR3 reads CASSDATGAGTDPDTQYF. DNA for the CDR3: TGTGCCAGCAGCGACGCGACAGGGGCTGGAACCGACCCCGATACGCAGTATTTT.